Listed below are T cell receptor beta chains from one sample, sequenced in a study of T cell responses to AZD1222 COVID-19 vaccine. Sequenced by immunoSEQ multiplex PCR; TCRdb stores in-frame clones only, minus some. The sample includes about 100,000 clones, roughly nine tenths of them seen just once. The sequences come from peripheral blood, collected 28 days after the second AZD1222 dose. The receptors stem from an adult who received the AZD1222 COVID-19 vaccine. The CDR3 runs from the conserved cysteine through the conserved F or W.

CDR3: CASSGQGENYGYTF
V: TRBV3-1/TRBV3-2
J: TRBJ1-2

CDR3: CASSRGQGALNQPQHF
V: TRBV18
J: TRBJ1-5

CDR3: CASSQGPAAYNEQFF
V: TRBV4-3
J: TRBJ2-1

CDR3: CASSLTEVPRGEAFF
V: TRBV27
J: TRBJ1-1

CDR3: CASSSSDGDEQYF
V: TRBV6-2/TRBV6-3
J: TRBJ2-7

CDR3: CATSDSWGKTYEQYF
V: TRBV24-1
J: TRBJ2-7

CDR3: CASSLSPYSNQPQHF
V: TRBV28
J: TRBJ1-5

CDR3: CASSLDSWNGALHF
V: TRBV11-2
J: TRBJ1-6

CDR3: CASRRPGTGVTDTQYF
V: TRBV28
J: TRBJ2-3

CDR3: CASSIADTQYF
V: TRBV19
J: TRBJ2-3

CDR3: CASSQGGGVVGGYTF
V: TRBV4-1
J: TRBJ1-2

CDR3: CATSRNFVMNTEAFF
V: TRBV15
J: TRBJ1-1

CDR3: CASRHGWGRQETQYF
V: TRBV11-3
J: TRBJ2-5

CDR3: CASTFGGGAGDTQYF
V: TRBV28
J: TRBJ2-3

CDR3: CATSRPQTGANEQFF
V: TRBV15
J: TRBJ2-1

CDR3: CASSLGQGWPNTEAFF
V: TRBV7-2
J: TRBJ1-1

CDR3: CASSLALGQGSGGYTF
V: TRBV28
J: TRBJ1-2